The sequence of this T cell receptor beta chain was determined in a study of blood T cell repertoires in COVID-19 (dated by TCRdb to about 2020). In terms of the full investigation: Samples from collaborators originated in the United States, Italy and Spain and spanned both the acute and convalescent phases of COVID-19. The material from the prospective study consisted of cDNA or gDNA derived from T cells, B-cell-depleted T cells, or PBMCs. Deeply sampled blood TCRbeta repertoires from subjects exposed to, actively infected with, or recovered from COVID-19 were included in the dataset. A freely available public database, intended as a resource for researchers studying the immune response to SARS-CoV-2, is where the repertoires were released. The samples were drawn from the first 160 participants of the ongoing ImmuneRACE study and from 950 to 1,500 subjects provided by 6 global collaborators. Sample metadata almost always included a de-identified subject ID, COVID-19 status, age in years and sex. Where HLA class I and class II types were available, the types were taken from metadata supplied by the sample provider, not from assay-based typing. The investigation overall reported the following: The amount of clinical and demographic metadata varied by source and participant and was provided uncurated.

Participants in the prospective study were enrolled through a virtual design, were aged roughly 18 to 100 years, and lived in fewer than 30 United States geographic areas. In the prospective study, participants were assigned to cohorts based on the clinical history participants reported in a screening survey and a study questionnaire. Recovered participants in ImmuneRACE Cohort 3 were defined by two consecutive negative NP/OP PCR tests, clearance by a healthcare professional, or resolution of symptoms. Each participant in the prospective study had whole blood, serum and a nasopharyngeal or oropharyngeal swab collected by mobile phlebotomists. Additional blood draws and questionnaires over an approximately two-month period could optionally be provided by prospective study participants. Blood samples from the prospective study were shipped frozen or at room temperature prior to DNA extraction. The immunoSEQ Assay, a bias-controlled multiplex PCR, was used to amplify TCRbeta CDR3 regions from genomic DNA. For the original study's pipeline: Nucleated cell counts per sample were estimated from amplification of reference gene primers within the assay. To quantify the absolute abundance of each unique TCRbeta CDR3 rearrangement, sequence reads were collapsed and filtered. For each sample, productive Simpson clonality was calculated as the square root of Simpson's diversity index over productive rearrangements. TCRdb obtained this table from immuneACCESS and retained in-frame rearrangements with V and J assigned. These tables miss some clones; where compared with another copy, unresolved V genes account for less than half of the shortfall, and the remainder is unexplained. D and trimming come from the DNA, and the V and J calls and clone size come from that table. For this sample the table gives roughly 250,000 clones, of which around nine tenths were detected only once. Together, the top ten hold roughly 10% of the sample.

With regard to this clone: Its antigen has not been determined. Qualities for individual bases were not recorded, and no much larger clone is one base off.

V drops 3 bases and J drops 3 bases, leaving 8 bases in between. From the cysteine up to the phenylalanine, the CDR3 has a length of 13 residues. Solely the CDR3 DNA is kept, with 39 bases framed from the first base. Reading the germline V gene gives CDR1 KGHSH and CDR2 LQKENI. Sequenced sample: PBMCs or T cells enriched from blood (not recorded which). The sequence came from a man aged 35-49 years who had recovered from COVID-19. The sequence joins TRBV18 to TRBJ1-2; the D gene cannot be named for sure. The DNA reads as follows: TGTGCCAGCTCACCGGAACGGGACTATGGCTACACCTTC. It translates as CASSPERDYGYTF.